A single sample is the source of the 14 T cell receptor beta chains below, sequenced in a study of graft-versus-host responses after intestinal transplantation. Generated by immunoSEQ multiplex PCR, the TCRdb table keeps only in-frame clones and is missing some. The sample carries roughly 7,700 clones, about 94% recorded once. The sample was PBMCs, taken 11 days after intestinal transplantation. These TCRs come from a human patient who received an intestinal transplant, so some T cells may come from the graft donor.

J is TRBJ1-2 and V is TRBV7-2; D unresolved. The CDR3 covers 11 residues. Germline CDR1 and CDR2: SGHTA and FQGNSA. Trimming took 0 bases from V and 7 from J, leaving 3 bases between them. The CDR3 is CASSLASGYTF. The CDR3 nucleotides are TGTGCCAGCAGCTTAGCCTCTGGCTACACCTTC. The full variable domain, with the rest looked up from reference TRBV7-2 and TRBJ1-2, is GAGVSQSPSNKVTEKGKDVELRCDPISGHTALYWYRQSLGQGLEFLIYFQGNSAPDKSGLPSDRFSAERTGGSVSTLTIQRTQQEDSAVYLCASSLASGYTFGSGTRLTVV.

This clone was counted once. The CDR3 DNA reads as TGTGCCAGCAGTTTCTGGGGGCCGTGGGATGAGCAGTTCTTC. Its protein is CASSFWGPWDEQFF. The chain joins TRBV5-5 to TRBJ2-1, with D possibly TRBD1 on 6 matching bases. V lost 5 bases and J lost 8, with 17 bases in between. This CDR3 is built from 14 residues. CDR1 and CDR2 (germline): SGHKS, YYEKEE (reference sequence).

The rearrangement joins TRBV7-2 to TRBJ1-5; D gene ambiguous. The CDR3 sequence is 14 residues long. Looked up from germline, CDR1 is SGHTA and CDR2 is FQGNSA. The ends were cut back, 1 base at V and 6 bases at J, with 10 bases in the middle. The CDR3: CASSLVLRGQPQHF. In DNA form, the CDR3 reads TGTGCCAGCAGCTTAGTACTCCGGGGTCAGCCCCAGCATTTT.

The chain joins TRBV4-2 to TRBJ1-2; 11 bases align to TRBD1. The V gene end was trimmed by 4 bases and the J gene end by 8 bases; junction bases not matched to a gene: 12. This CDR3 comprises 16 residues. Per germline, CDR1 LGHNA and CDR2 YNFKEQ. CDR3: CASSPTAGTGGKGYTF. In nucleotides, the CDR3 is TGTGCCAGCAGCCCAACCGCCGGGACAGGGGGAAAGGGCTACACCTTC.

The chain is built from TRBV5-6 and TRBJ1-6; D is unresolved. Deletions cut 0 bases from V and 9 bases from J, with 4 bases between. CDR3 length: 12 residues. CDR1 and CDR2 from the germline V gene are SGHDT and YYEEEE. The CDR3 protein is CASSLARSPLHF. The CDR3 DNA follows: TGTGCCAGCAGCTTGGCTCGTTCACCCCTCCACTTT.

The rearrangement joins TRBV28 to TRBJ2-2; D remains unclear. Looked up from germline, CDR1 is MDHEN and CDR2 is SYDVKM. This CDR3 spans 14 amino acids. With 4 bases removed from V and 1 base from J, the gap between germline ends came to 7 bases. The CDR3 DNA reads TGTGCCAGCAGTTCTTGGCAGAACACCGGGGAGCTGTTTTTT. It yields the protein CASSSWQNTGELFF.

The rearrangement joins TRBV4-1 to TRBJ2-7, with 10 bases fitting TRBD2. The V gene's germline CDR1 is MGHRA and CDR2 YSYEKL. This CDR3 is 16 amino acids long. The V gene end was trimmed by 0 bases and the J gene end by 2 bases; junction bases not matched to a gene: 4. CDR3 DNA: TGCGCCAGCAGCCAAGATGCCAGCGGGGGGGCCTACGAGCAGTACTTC. Translation gives CASSQDASGGAYEQYF.

The chain is built from TRBV28 and TRBJ1-4; no definite D call. The CDR3 totals 14 residues. Between the trimmed V and J ends, which lost 6 bases and 8 bases, there was a span of 16 bases. Looked up from germline, CDR1 is MDHEN and CDR2 is SYDVKM. CDR3 amino acids: CASRRTWGLEKLFF. The CDR3 bases are TGTGCCAGCAGAAGGACTTGGGGATTGGAAAAACTGTTTTTT.

The rearrangement uses TRBV5-4 and TRBJ2-7; 7 positions match TRBD1. The CDR3 is made up of 15 amino acids. Germline CDR1 and CDR2: SGHNT and YYREEE (reference sequence). V trimming: 3 bases; J trimming: 5 bases; junction bases outside the gene matches: 11. CDR3 sequence (DNA): TGTGCCAGCAGCTGCCGAGGACAGGTTTCAAACGAGCAGTACGTC. Amino acid sequence: CASSCRGQVSNEQYV.

The chain carries TRBV5-4 and TRBJ1-2, with 7 nucleotides matching TRBD1. Germline assignment: CDR1 SGHNT and CDR2 YYREEE (reference sequence). The CDR3 totals 15 residues. Losses at the gene ends were 1 base for V and 1 base for J; bases not matched to a gene: 4. CDR3 sequence reads: CASSLKTGINYGYTF. CDR3 coding DNA: TGTGCCAGCAGCTTGAAGACAGGGATTAACTATGGCTACACCTTC.

This clone has only a few counts. V usage is TRBV16 and J usage is TRBJ2-7; no definite D call. The germline V and J ends were trimmed by 4 bases and 0 bases, with 4 bases remaining between them. The CDR3 has 12 amino acids. Germline V gene sequence: CDR1 KGHSY, CDR2 FQNENV. CDR3 residues: CASSPSSYEQYF. In nucleotides, the CDR3 is TGTGCCAGCAGCCCGAGCTCCTACGAGCAGTACTTC.

This clone was recorded once. The chain links TRBV19 to TRBJ1-1; maybe TRBD1 (5 bases). CDR3 length equals 15 residues. Germline loops: CDR1 LNHDA, CDR2 SQIVND (reference sequence). The V gene lost 5 bases and the J gene lost 7 bases, with 20 bases spanning the gap. The CDR3 coding sequence is TGTGCCAGTAGTGGCCCCCAGAGACAGACCCATGAAGCTTTCTTT. Translation: CASSGPQRQTHEAFF. Drawing the rest from reference TRBV19 and TRBJ1-1, the complete variable domain is DGGITQSPKYLFRKEGQNVTLSCEQNLNHDAMYWYRQDPGQGLRLIYYSQIVNDFQKGDIAEGYSVSREKKESFPLTVTSAQKNPTAFYLCASSGPQRQTHEAFFGQGTRLTVV.

The rearrangement joins TRBV2 to TRBJ2-5, with D unclear. In germline, CDR1 is SNHLY, CDR2 FYNNEI. Trimming left V 7 bases short and J 2 bases short, with 20 bases between. The CDR3 extends over 16 amino acids. CDR3 nucleotide sequence: TGTGCCAGCACCCAAATCCCCCTATTCAATCAAGAGACCCAGTACTTC. Translated, it gives CASTQIPLFNQETQYF.

The J gene is TRBJ2-7, the V gene TRBV29-1; TRBD2 agrees at 12 bases. This CDR3 region has 13 residues. Germline assignment: CDR1 SQVTM and CDR2 ANQGSEA. V was pared by 6 bases and J by 7 bases, with 7 bases of the junction left unmatched. In nucleotides, the CDR3 is TGCAGCGTCTGGGGACTAGCGGGTAGGGAGCAGTACTTC. Protein product: CSVWGLAGREQYF.